This T cell receptor beta chain emerged from a study of blood T cell repertoires in COVID-19. Study-level background: Sources were T cells, B-cell-depleted T cells, or PBMCs; the material itself was cDNA or gDNA.

Study processing details: Amplifying reference gene primers gave estimates of nucleated cell counts. The protocol was immunoSEQ multiplex PCR, while the TCRdb copy is restricted to in-frame clones and leaves out a portion. V, J and clone size were drawn from that table, and D and trimming were deduced from the DNA. The sample shows about 140,000 clones, about nine tenths of them seen only once. V was pared by 5 bases and J by 0 bases, with 4 bases of the junction left unmatched. Germline V CDR1 and CDR2: SGHTA, FQGNSA. The CDR3 consists of 15 residues. The TCR was taken from a man in his forties or fifties with active or convalescent COVID-19. The material sequenced was peripheral blood. The J gene is TRBJ1-5, the V gene TRBV7-2; 7 positions match TRBD1. CDR3 in amino acids: CASSAGQASNQPQHF. CDR3 nucleotide sequence: TGTGCCAGCAGCGCCGGACAGGCTAGCAATCAGCCCCAGCATTTT.